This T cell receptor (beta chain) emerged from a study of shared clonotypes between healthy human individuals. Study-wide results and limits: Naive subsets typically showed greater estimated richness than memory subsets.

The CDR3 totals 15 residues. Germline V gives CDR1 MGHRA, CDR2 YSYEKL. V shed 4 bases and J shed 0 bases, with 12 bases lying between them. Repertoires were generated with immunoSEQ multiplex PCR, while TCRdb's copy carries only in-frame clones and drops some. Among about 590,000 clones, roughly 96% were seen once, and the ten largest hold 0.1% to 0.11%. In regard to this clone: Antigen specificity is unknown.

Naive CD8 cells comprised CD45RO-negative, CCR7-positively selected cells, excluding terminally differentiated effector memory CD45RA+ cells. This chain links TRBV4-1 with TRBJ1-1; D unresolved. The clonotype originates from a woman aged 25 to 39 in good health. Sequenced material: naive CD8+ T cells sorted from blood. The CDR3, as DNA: TGCGCCAGCAGCCCTAGGGTGGGGATGAACACTGAAGCTTTCTTT. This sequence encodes CASSPRVGMNTEAFF.